This paragraph reports one T cell receptor (beta chain). Trimming left V 0 bases short and J 4 bases short, with 16 bases between. This CDR3 region has 16 residues. From germline, CDR1 is SGDLS and CDR2 YYNGEE. These data originate in a study of T-cell memory formation after mild COVID-19. One entry per CDR3 protein, called by TCRdb with MiXCR from the 5' RACE reads. Found here are some 180,000 distinct CDR3 sequences, 13% of them singletons; the top ten hold 2.5% to 3.5%. This TCR was recovered from a man younger than 35 who had mild COVID-19 (a few samples of this study predate the infection). Cell type and time point are not known. Sequencing was carried out using PBMCs or a T cell subset sorted from them (not recorded which). The chain uses TRBV9 and TRBJ1-1; D might be TRBD1 (5 bases). CDR3 sequence: CASSVDAGGGSTEAFF. CDR3 nucleotide sequence: TGTGCCAGCAGCGTAGACGCAGGCGGGGGATCCACTGAAGCTTTCTTT.